The 7 T cell receptor beta chains below were found in one sample sequenced in a study of shared clonotypes between healthy human individuals. Positively selected for CCR7, the CD45RO-negative cells used as naive CD8 cells excluded terminally differentiated effector memory CD45RA+ cells. The table came from immunoSEQ multiplex PCR; TCRdb's copy has only in-frame clones and leaves some out. The sample lists some 2 million clones; roughly 95% were seen once. Sample: naive CD8+ T cells sorted from blood. The receptors derive from a man younger than 35 in good health.

J is TRBJ2-7 and V is TRBV2; 8 bases fit TRBD1. The V gene's germline CDR1 is SNHLY and CDR2 FYNNEI. With 5 bases clipped from V and 3 bases from J, the junction kept 12 bases outside the gene matches. The CDR3 runs 16 residues. The CDR3 protein is CASSLSRGTGLYEQYF. The DNA of the CDR3 is TGTGCCAGCAGTCTCTCCCGGGGGACAGGCCTCTACGAGCAGTACTTC.

This chain links TRBV29-1 with TRBJ2-2; D might be TRBD1 (5 bases). This CDR3 has 14 amino acids. V was clipped by 2 bases and J by 0 bases, with 7 bases between them. Germline values: CDR1 SQVTM, CDR2 ANQGSEA. The CDR3 loop reads CSVERGSNTGELFF. The DNA of the CDR3 is TGCAGCGTTGAAAGGGGATCGAACACCGGGGAGCTGTTTTTT.

This clone appeared once. The chain uses TRBV9 and TRBJ2-5, with 11 bases identical to TRBD2. CDR3 length: 15 amino acids. Looked up from germline, CDR1 is SGDLS and CDR2 is YYNGEE. J gave up 3 bases and V 4 bases, and 5 bases lay outside the gene matches. CDR3 loop: CASSSSLAGEETQYF. The CDR3 nucleotides read TGTGCCAGCAGCTCCTCACTAGCGGGGGAAGAGACCCAGTACTTC.

This rearrangement joins TRBV14 to TRBJ2-1; 10 bases line up with TRBD1. Germline values: CDR1 SGHDN, CDR2 FVKESK. V was pared by 0 bases and J by 1 base, with 3 bases of the junction left unmatched. CDR3 size: 17 residues. The CDR3 bases are TGTGCCAGCAGCCAAGATCGGGACAGGGGTTCCTACAATGAGCAGTTCTTC. Its protein product is CASSQDRDRGSYNEQFF.

Points on this clone: Within the sample, other DNA sequences also encode this same CDR3. This chain links TRBV7-9 with TRBJ2-7; D is undetermined. Trimming pared 2 bases from V and 3 bases from J, leaving 5 bases between. The CDR3 has 12 amino acids. Germline V gene lookup returns CDR1 SEHNR and CDR2 FQNEAQ (reference sequence). CDR3 loop: CASSLSFYEQYF. In DNA, the CDR3 is TGTGCCAGCAGCTTATCTTTCTACGAGCAGTACTTC.

The gene calls are TRBV10-3 and TRBJ2-7, with D perhaps assigned TRBD1 or TRBD2 (5 bases each). Germline CDR1 reads ENHRY; CDR2 reads SYGVKD. The CDR3 is 15 amino acids. Trimming cost V 3 bases and J 3 bases, with 15 bases left between them. CDR3: CAISDPSGTDYEQYF. The CDR3 nucleotides read TGTGCCATCAGTGACCCTTCGGGGACGGACTACGAGCAGTACTTC.

CDR3 loop: CASSPIETGELFF. The CDR3 region has the DNA TGTGCCAGCAGCCCGATAGAGACCGGGGAGCTGTTTTTT. The V and J genes are TRBV7-9 and TRBJ2-2; D is undetermined. The length of the CDR3 is 13 residues. Germline V gene data show CDR1 as SEHNR and CDR2 as FQNEAQ (reference sequence). Trimming took 5 bases from V and 5 from J, leaving 9 bases between them. Supplemented by reference TRBV7-9 and TRBJ2-2, the full variable domain reads DTGVSQNPRHKITKRGQNVTFRCDPISEHNRLYWYRQTLGQGPEFLTYFQNEAQLEKSRLLSDRFSAERPKGSFSTLEIQRTEQGDSAMYLCASSPIETGELFFGEGSRLTVL.